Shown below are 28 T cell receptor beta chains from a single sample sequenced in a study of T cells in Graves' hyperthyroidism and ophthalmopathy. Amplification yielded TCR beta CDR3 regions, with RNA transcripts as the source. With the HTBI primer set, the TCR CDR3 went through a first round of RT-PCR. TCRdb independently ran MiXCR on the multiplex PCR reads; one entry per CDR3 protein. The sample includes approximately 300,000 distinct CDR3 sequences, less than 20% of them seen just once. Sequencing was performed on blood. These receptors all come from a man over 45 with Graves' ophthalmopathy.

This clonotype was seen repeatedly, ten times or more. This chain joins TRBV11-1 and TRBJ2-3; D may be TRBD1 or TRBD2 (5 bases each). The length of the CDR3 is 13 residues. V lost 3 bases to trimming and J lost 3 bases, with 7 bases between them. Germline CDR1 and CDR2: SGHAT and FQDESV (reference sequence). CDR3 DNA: TGTGCCAGCAGCTTGAGGGGAACAGATACGCAGTATTTT. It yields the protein CASSLRGTDTQYF.

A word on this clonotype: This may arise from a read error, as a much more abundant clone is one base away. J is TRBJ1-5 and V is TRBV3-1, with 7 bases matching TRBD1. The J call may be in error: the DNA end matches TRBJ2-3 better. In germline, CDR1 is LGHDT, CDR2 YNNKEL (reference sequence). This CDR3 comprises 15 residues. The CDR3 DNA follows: TGTGCCAGCAGCCAAGGACAGGGCGGCAATCAGCCCCAGTATTTT. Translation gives CASSQGQGGNQPQYF.

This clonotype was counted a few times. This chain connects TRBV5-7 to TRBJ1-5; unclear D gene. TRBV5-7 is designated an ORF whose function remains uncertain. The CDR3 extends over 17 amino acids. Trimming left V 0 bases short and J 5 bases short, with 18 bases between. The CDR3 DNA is TGTGCCAGCAGCTTGGAGCACGAAAGGGTAAGTCATCAGCCCCAGCATTTT. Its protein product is CASSLEHERVSHQPQHF.

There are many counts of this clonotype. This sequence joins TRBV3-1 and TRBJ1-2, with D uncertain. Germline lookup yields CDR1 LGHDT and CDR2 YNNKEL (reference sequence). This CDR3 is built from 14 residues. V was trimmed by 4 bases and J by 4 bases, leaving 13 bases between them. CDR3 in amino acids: CASSPRGWGYGYTF. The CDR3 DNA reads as TGTGCCAGCAGCCCCCGTGGATGGGGCTATGGCTACACCTTC.

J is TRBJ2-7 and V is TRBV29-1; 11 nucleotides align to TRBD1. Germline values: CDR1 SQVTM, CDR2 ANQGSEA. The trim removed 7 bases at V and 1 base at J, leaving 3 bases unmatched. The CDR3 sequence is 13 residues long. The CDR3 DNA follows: TGCAGCGGGGGGACAGGGGGTTCCTACGAGCAGTACTTC. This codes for CSGGTGGSYEQYF.

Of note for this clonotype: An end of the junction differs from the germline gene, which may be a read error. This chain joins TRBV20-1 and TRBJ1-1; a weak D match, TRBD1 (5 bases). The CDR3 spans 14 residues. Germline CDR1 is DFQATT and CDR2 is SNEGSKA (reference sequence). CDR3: CNAKYRTMNTEAFF. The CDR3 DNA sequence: TGCAATGCTAAATACAGGACTATGAACACTGAAGCTTTCTTT.

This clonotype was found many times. The CDR3 protein is CSASGGQKGPRDYGYTF. In DNA, the CDR3 is TGCAGTGCCTCCGGGGGGCAGAAGGGCCCCCGGGACTATGGCTACACCTTC. V gene TRBV20-1 combines with J gene TRBJ1-2, with a possible D match to TRBD1 (6 bases). The CDR3 has 17 amino acids. V was clipped by 6 bases and J by 3 bases, with 26 bases between them. The V gene's germline CDR1 is DFQATT and CDR2 SNEGSKA (reference sequence).

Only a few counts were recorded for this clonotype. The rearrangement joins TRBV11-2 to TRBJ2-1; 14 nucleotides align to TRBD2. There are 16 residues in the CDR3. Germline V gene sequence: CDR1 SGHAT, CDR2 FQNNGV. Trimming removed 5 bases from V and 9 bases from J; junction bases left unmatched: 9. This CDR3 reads CASSPLGTSGRSEQFF. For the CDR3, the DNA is TGTGCCAGCAGCCCCCTCGGGACTAGCGGGAGAAGTGAGCAGTTCTTC.

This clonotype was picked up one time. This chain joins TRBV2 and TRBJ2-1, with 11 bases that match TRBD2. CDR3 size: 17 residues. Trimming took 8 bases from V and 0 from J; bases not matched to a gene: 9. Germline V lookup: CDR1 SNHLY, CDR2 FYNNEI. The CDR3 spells CASGIAGGRSSYNEQFF. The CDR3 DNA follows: TGTGCCAGCGGAATAGCGGGAGGGCGGAGCTCCTACAATGAGCAGTTCTTC.

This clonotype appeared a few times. The CDR3 reads CASSSTTSRADTQYF. The CDR3, as DNA: TGTGCCAGCAGCTCCACTACCAGCAGGGCAGATACGCAGTATTTT. The chain uses TRBV7-6 and TRBJ2-3; tentative D call: TRBD1 (5 bases). With 4 bases removed from V and 4 bases from J, the gap between germline ends came to 15 bases. Germline-derived CDR1 and CDR2 are SGHVS and FNYEAQ. The CDR3 has 15 residues.

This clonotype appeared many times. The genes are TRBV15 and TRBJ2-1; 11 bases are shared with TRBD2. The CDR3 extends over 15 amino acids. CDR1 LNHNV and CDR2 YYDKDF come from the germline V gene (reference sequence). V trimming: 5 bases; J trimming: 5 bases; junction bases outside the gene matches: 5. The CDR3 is CATSPSGRTNNEQFF. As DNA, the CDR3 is TGTGCCACCAGCCCTAGCGGGAGGACGAACAATGAGCAGTTCTTC.

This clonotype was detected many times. CDR3 bases: TGTGCCTGGAGTGTAGCGAGGGGAGGAGGCTACACCTTC. Translating gives CAWSVARGGGYTF. The J gene is TRBJ1-2, the V gene TRBV30; weak D call: TRBD1 (5 bases). With 0 bases removed from V and 8 bases from J, the gap between germline ends came to 13 bases. CDR1 is GTSNPN and CDR2 is SVGIG in the germline V gene (reference sequence). CDR3 length equals 13 residues.

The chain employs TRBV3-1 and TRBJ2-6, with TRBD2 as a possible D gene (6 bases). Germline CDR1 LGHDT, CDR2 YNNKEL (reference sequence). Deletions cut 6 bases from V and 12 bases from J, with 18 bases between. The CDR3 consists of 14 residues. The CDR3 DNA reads TGTGCCAGCAGTTCTGGGGGGACTCAGGGCGTCCTGACTTTC. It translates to CASSSGGTQGVLTF.

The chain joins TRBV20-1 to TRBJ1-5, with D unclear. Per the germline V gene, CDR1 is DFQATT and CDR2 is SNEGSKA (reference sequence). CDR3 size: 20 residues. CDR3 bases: TGCACCCCGGGTCTGCCTCCGGGCCCTGAGAGGCCCGAGGACAATCAGCCCCAGCATTTT. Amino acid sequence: CTPGLPPGPERPEDNQPQHF.

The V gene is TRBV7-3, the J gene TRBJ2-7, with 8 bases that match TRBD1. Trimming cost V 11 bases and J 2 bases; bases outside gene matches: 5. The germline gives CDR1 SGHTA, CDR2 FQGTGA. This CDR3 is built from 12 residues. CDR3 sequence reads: CALGQDAYEQYF. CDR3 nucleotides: TGTGCCTTGGGACAGGATGCCTACGAGCAGTACTTC.

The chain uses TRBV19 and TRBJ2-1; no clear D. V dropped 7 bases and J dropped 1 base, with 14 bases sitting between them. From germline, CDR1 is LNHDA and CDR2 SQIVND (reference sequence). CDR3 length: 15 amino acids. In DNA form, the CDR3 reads TGTGCCAGTACCCCAAGACCCGGGTCCTACAATGAGCAGTTCTTC. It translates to CASTPRPGSYNEQFF.

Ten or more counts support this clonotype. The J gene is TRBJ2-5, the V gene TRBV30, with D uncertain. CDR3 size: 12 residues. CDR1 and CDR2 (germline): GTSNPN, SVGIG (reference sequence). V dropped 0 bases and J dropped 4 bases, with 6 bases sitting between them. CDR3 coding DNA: TGTGCCTGGAGTGTACAGAGAGAGACCCAGTACTTC. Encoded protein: CAWSVQRETQYF. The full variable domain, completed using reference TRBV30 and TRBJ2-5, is SQTIHQWPATLVQPVGSPLSLECTVEGTSNPNLYWYRQAAGRGLQLLFYSVGIGQISSEVPQNLSASRPQDRQFILSSKKLLLSDSGFYLCAWSVQRETQYFGPGTRLLVL.

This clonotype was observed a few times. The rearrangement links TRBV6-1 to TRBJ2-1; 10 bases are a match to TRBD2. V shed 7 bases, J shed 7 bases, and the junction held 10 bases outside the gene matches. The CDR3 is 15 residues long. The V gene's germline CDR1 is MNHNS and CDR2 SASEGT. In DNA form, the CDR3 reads TGTGCCAGCACGGTAACTAGCGGGGTGGGAAATGAGCAGTTCTTC. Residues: CASTVTSGVGNEQFF.

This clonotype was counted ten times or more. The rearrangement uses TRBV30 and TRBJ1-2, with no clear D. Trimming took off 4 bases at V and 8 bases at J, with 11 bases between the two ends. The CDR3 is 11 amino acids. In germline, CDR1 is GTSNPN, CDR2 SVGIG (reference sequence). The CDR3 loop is CAWIESRGYTF. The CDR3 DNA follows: TGTGCCTGGATTGAGTCAAGGGGCTACACCTTC.

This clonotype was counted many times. The CDR3: CASSERGNGYGYTF. CDR3 in DNA: TGTGCCAGCAGTGAAAGGGGGAACGGATATGGCTACACCTTC. This chain links TRBV2 with TRBJ1-2; a weak D match, TRBD1 (6 bases). The CDR3 length is 14 residues. V lost 2 bases, J lost 5 bases, and 12 bases lay in between. Germline lookup yields CDR1 SNHLY and CDR2 FYNNEI.

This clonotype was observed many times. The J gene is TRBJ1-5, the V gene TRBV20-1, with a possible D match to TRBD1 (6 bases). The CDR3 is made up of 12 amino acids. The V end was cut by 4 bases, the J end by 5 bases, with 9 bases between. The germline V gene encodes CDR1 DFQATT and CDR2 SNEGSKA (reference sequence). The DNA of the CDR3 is TGCAGTGCTATACAGGGCTATCAGCCCCAGCATTTT. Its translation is CSAIQGYQPQHF.

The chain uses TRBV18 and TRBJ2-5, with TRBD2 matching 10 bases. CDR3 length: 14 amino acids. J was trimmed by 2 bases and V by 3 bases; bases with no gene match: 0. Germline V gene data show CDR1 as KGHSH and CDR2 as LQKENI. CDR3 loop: CASSPTSGQETQYF. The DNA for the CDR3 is TGTGCCAGCTCACCGACTAGCGGGCAAGAGACCCAGTACTTC.

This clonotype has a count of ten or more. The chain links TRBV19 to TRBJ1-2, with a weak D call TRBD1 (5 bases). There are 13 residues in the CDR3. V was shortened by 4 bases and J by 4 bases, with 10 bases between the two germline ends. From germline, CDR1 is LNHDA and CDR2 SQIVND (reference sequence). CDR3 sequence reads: CASSTRTRYGYTF. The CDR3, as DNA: TGTGCCAGTAGTACCAGGACACGCTATGGCTACACCTTC.

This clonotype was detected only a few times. The chain's CDR3 is CASSEYDRAADTQYF. The CDR3 DNA follows: TGTGCCAGCAGTGAATATGACAGGGCGGCTGATACGCAGTATTTT. V usage is TRBV6-1 and J usage is TRBJ2-3, with 7 bases identical to TRBD1. The CDR3 sequence is 15 residues long. The V gene end was trimmed by 2 bases and the J gene end by 6 bases; junction bases not matched to a gene: 8. Germline CDR1 MNHNS, CDR2 SASEGT.

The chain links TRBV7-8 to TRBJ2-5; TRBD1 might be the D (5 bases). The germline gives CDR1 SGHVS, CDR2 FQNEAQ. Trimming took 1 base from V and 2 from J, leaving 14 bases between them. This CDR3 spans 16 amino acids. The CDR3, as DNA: TGTGCCAGCAGCTTAGATCGCGCCAGGGCTCAAGAGACCCAGTACTTC. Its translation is CASSLDRARAQETQYF.

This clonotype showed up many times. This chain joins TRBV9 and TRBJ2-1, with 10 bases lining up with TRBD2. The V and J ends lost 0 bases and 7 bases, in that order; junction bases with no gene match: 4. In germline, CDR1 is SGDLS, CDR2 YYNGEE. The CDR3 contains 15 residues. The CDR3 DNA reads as TGTGCCAGCAGCGTAGCTCCAGCGGGAGGGAATGAGCAGTTCTTC. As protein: CASSVAPAGGNEQFF.

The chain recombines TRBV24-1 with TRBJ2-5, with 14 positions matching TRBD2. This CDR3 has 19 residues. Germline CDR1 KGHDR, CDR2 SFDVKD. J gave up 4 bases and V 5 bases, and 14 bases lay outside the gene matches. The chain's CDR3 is CATSGPIPGTSGRGETQYF. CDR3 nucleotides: TGTGCCACCAGTGGCCCCATCCCGGGGACTAGCGGGAGAGGAGAGACCCAGTACTTC.

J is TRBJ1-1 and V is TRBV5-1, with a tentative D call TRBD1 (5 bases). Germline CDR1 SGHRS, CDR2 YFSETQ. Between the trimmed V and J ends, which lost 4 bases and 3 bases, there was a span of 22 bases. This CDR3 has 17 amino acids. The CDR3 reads CASSTLTSRRGDTEAFF. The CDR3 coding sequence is TGCGCCAGCAGCACTCTAACCTCCCGTAGGGGTGACACTGAAGCTTTCTTT.